A single T cell receptor beta chain is shown here with its context. No antigen is known for it. Base qualities are not recorded, but no much larger clone differs from it by a single base. The data are from a study of lymphopenia after photon versus proton radiotherapy (dated by TCRdb to between 2017 and 2020). Regarding the research as a whole: In patients with gastrointestinal tumors who developed high-grade lymphopenia, the study compared the immunological effects of photon radiation therapy with those of proton radiation therapy. The study was designed to characterize how the impact on the immune system differs between the two radiation modalities. A cohort of roughly 18 patients with gastrointestinal tumors who received either photon or proton therapy and subsequently developed lymphopenia was included.

On the study overall, not on this receptor specifically: The survival association was assessed only in patients who died, and better survival with proton therapy was presented by the authors as a possibility rather than a demonstrated result. Proton-treated patients stayed relatively stable during treatment, while photon-treated patients lost naive T cells and TCR diversity and gained effector/memory populations. Among patients across the cohort who died, overall survival time showed an inverse correlation with a larger post-nadir drop in TCR diversity. After the lymphocyte count nadir, oligoclonal expansion, especially of CD8+ Temra cells, was observed in photon-treated repertoires, and the drop in diversity was driven by this expansion.

Receptors were amplified or captured by the immunoSEQ multiplex PCR assay. T cell repertoires were profiled with deep sequencing of rearranged TCR beta loci together with multiparametric flow cytometry. The immuneACCESS repertoire file appears here via TCRdb, limited to in-frame rearrangements. These files lack a portion of the clones; in checked studies, under half of the deficit traces to unresolved V genes, and the cause of the others is not known. For this sample the table gives about 50,000 clones, of which more than 70% were detected only once. 29% of the sample lies in the top ten. The cysteine opens and the phenylalanine closes a CDR3 of 16 amino acids. Only the CDR3 part of the read is kept: 48 bases, read in frame from the first base. CDR1 is given as MDHEN and CDR2 as SYDVKM, both from the germline V gene. Cut back by 1 base and 0 bases, the V and J ends lie 10 bases apart.

The chain joins TRBV28 to TRBJ1-5; a tentative D match to TRBD1 spans 6 bases. The starting material was peripheral blood, obtained from a patient treated with photon-based radiotherapy. This TCR was sampled from a man between 50 and 59 years old with gastric cancer. The DNA is TGTGCCAGCAGTTTATCTGGACAGTATAGCAATCAGCCCCAGCATTTT. Its protein is CASSLSGQYSNQPQHF.